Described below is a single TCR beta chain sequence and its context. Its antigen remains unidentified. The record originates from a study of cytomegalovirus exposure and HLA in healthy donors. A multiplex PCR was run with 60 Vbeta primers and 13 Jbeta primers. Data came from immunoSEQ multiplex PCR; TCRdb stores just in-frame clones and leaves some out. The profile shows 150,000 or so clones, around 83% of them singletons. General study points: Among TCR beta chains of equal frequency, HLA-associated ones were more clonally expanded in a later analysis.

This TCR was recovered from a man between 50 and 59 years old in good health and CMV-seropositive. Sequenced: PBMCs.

CDR3 bases: TGCGCCAGCAGCTTGAGGACAGGGGTCCCCTACGAGCAGTACTTC. Translated, it gives CASSLRTGVPYEQYF. J is TRBJ2-7 and V is TRBV5-1, with 9 bases matching TRBD1. The CDR3 is 15 residues long. Germline V gives CDR1 SGHRS, CDR2 YFSETQ. The ends lost 1 base at V and 2 bases at J; junction bases unmatched: 4.